These 7 T cell receptor beta chains share one sample of origin, sequenced in a study of human T cells and chemical hapten exposure. Time point described: healthy volunteer bleed at 6 weeks. Total RNA was isolated from whole blood that had not been fractionated. TCRdb reprocessed the RACE reads with MiXCR, giving one entry per CDR3 protein. The profile shows under 90,000 distinct CDR3 sequences, about 8.6% of them singletons. Sequenced input: whole blood. These receptors were obtained from a male donor in good health. Some clones in this sample may be carry-over from other donors' samples.

This chain connects TRBV6-6 to TRBJ2-3, with a tentative D call TRBD1 (5 bases). Germline values: CDR1 MNHNY, CDR2 SVGAGI (reference sequence). Between the trimmed V and J ends, which lost 7 bases and 0 bases, there was a span of 17 bases. CDR3 length: 16 amino acids. In DNA, the CDR3 is TGTGCCAGCAAGTGGCAGGGCATGCTTAGCACAGATACGCAGTATTTT. Translation gives CASKWQGMLSTDTQYF.

The V gene is TRBV5-1, the J gene TRBJ2-5; possibly TRBD1 or TRBD2 for D (6 bases each). The V gene's germline CDR1 is SGHRS and CDR2 YFSETQ. This CDR3 spans 13 amino acids. The ends were cut back, 0 bases at V and 5 bases at J, with 8 bases in the middle. The CDR3 here is CASSLAGGETQYF. Here the CDR3 DNA reads TGCGCCAGCAGCTTGGCCGGGGGCGAGACCCAGTACTTC.

V gene TRBV14 combines with J gene TRBJ2-3; D ambiguous. The CDR3 consists of 16 residues. Trimming took 0 bases from V and 0 from J, leaving 10 bases between them. Germline V CDR1 and CDR2: SGHDN, FVKESK. The CDR3 spells CASSQEAYASTDTQYF. The CDR3 DNA reads as TGTGCCAGCAGCCAAGAGGCGTACGCTAGCACAGATACGCAGTATTTT. The whole variable domain, filled in from reference TRBV14 and TRBJ2-3, reads EAGVTQFPSHSVIEKGQTVTLRCDPISGHDNLYWYRRVMGKEIKFLLHFVKESKQDESGMPNNRFLAERTGGTYSTLKVQPAELEDSGVYFCASSQEAYASTDTQYFGPGTRLTVL.

The CDR3 nucleotides are TGTGCGAGGGGCGCCACTGAAGCTTTCTTT. Its protein product is CARGATEAFF. The rearrangement uses TRBV9 and TRBJ1-1, with a weak D call TRBD1 (5 bases). Per germline, CDR1 SGDLS and CDR2 YYNGEE. This CDR3 region has 10 residues.

This clonotype was picked up a small number of times. The chain links TRBV7-6 to TRBJ2-3, with D uncertain. The CDR3 has 15 amino acids. V was shortened by 2 bases and J by 1 base, with 10 bases between the two germline ends. Germline V gives CDR1 SGHVS, CDR2 FNYEAQ. The chain's CDR3 is CASSLPLEGTDTQYF. CDR3 coding DNA: TGTGCCAGCAGCTTACCTCTCGAGGGCACAGATACGCAGTATTTT.

This clonotype came up many times. The rearrangement joins TRBV5-1 to TRBJ1-1, with D possibly TRBD1 on 6 matching bases. The CDR3 covers 14 residues. Trimming left V 1 base short and J 6 bases short, with 13 bases between. Germline V gene lookup returns CDR1 SGHRS and CDR2 YFSETQ. CDR3 in DNA: TGCGCCAGCAGCTTGAGGGGGGGCAATGCTGAAGCTTTCTTT. Its translation is CASSLRGGNAEAFF.

This sequence joins TRBV29-1 and TRBJ1-1, with 7 bases lining up with TRBD1. Trimming cost V 7 bases and J 1 base; bases outside gene matches: 6. This CDR3 is built from 13 residues. Germline CDR1 SQVTM, CDR2 ANQGSEA. CDR3 amino acids: CSAMTGWNTEAFF. The CDR3 nucleotides read TGCAGCGCAATGACAGGGTGGAACACTGAAGCTTTCTTT.